These 7 T cell receptor beta chains came from one sample sequenced in a study of patients and donors after allogeneic stem cell transplantation. TCRdb recomputed calls from the RT-PCR reads with MiXCR, one row per CDR3 protein. The table records over 30,000 distinct CDR3 sequences, more than 35% of them present only once. Input material: blood, either unsorted or a sorted T cell fraction (not recorded which). Receptor source: a human donor who was either an allogeneic HSCT recipient or a stem cell or donor lymphocyte infusion donor (not recorded which). It is not recorded whose cells these are; they may come from a transplant donor.

The chain recombines TRBV18 with TRBJ2-4, with D possibly TRBD1 on 5 matching bases. Trimming cost V 6 bases and J 8 bases, with 14 bases left between them. The CDR3 is 13 residues long. The V gene's germline CDR1 is KGHSH and CDR2 LQKENI. Here the CDR3 reads CASSRPDKDIQYF. CDR3 bases: TGTGCCAGCTCCCGCCCGGACAAGGACATTCAGTACTTC.

This clonotype occurred a few times. V gene TRBV20-1 combines with J gene TRBJ2-1; 14 bases match TRBD2. The CDR3 length is 15 residues. CDR1 and CDR2 from the germline V gene are DFQATT and SNEGSKA (reference sequence). V shed 1 base, J shed 6 bases, and the junction held 2 bases outside the gene matches. CDR3 nucleotide sequence: TGCAGTGCTAGAGCGGGGACTAGCGGGAGCAATGAGCAGTTCTTC. It codes for CSARAGTSGSNEQFF.

This clonotype was seen only a few times. V gene TRBV13 combines with J gene TRBJ1-6, with 8 bases lining up with TRBD1. J lost 12 bases, V lost 5 bases, and 6 bases had no gene match. The CDR3 sequence is 13 residues long. CDR1 and CDR2 (germline): PRHDT, FYEKMQ (reference sequence). The CDR3 spells CASSPGQGQPLHF. CDR3 bases: TGTGCCAGCAGCCCAGGACAGGGTCAACCCCTCCACTTT.

This clonotype was observed a handful of times. The CDR3 DNA reads TGCGCCAGCAGCCAAGAAGTGTTGGTTAGCAATCAGCCCCAGCATTTT. It codes for CASSQEVLVSNQPQHF. This chain connects TRBV4-3 to TRBJ1-5; no firm D call. The CDR3 has 16 residues. Trimming pared 0 bases from V and 0 bases from J, leaving 9 bases between. The V gene's germline CDR1 is LGHNA and CDR2 YSLEER.

This clonotype has more than one count but fewer than ten. The chain recombines TRBV5-1 with TRBJ1-1; D perhaps matches TRBD1 (5 bases). V lost 4 bases, J lost 4 bases, and 17 bases lay in between. This CDR3 is built from 15 residues. Germline-derived CDR1 and CDR2 are SGHRS and YFSETQ. CDR3 coding DNA: TGCGCCAGCAGCGGAATGGGGGGGAGGATCACTGAAGCTTTCTTT. Amino acids: CASSGMGGRITEAFF.

This chain joins TRBV5-1 and TRBJ2-1; 10 nucleotides agree with TRBD2. Germline CDR1 reads SGHRS; CDR2 reads YFSETQ. The J segment lost 5 bases and the V segment lost 3 bases, leaving 5 bases of the junction unmatched. The CDR3 is 15 amino acids. Here the CDR3 DNA reads TGCGCCAGCAGCTACCTAGCGGGAGTTGACAATGAGCAGTTCTTC. Amino acid sequence: CASSYLAGVDNEQFF.

This clonotype appeared a few times. The rearrangement links TRBV29-1 to TRBJ1-2, with 10 bases matching TRBD1. The J segment lost 5 bases and the V segment lost 6 bases, leaving 6 bases of the junction unmatched. Germline CDR1 and CDR2: SQVTM and ANQGSEA. The CDR3 loop spans 13 amino acids. The chain's CDR3 is CSVDRGRLYGYTF. The CDR3 DNA follows: TGCAGCGTCGACAGGGGGCGCCTTTATGGCTACACCTTC.